The 20 T cell receptor beta chains below were found in one sample sequenced in a study of cytomegalovirus exposure and HLA in healthy donors. The PCR contained 60 Vbeta and 13 Jbeta primers. TCRdb's table, derived via immunoSEQ multiplex PCR, lists solely in-frame clones and lacks some. The sample includes 140,000 to 150,000 clones, 73% of them seen just once. The sample consisted of PBMCs. The source of these receptors is a young woman in good health and CMV-seronegative.

The chain recombines TRBV7-2 with TRBJ1-5, with D possibly TRBD1 on 5 matching bases. This CDR3 is 16 amino acids long. V was clipped by 4 bases and J by 6 bases, with 19 bases between them. In germline, CDR1 is SGHTA, CDR2 FQGNSA. CDR3 DNA: TGTGCCAGCAGCTCCCCGGGGACTACAGGCACTCAGCCCCAGCATTTT. Protein sequence: CASSSPGTTGTQPQHF.

The V and J genes are TRBV5-5 and TRBJ1-1; unclear D gene. The V gene's germline CDR1 is SGHKS and CDR2 YYEKEE (reference sequence). The V end lost 2 bases, the J end lost 3 bases, and 17 bases lay between the germline ends. There are 16 residues in the CDR3. The CDR3 sequence is CASSFGKGGVYTEAFF. CDR3 nucleotide sequence: TGTGCCAGCAGCTTCGGAAAGGGAGGAGTGTACACTGAAGCTTTCTTT.

The CDR3 protein is CASSSQGTDTQYF. CDR3 DNA: TGTGCCAGCAGTTCACAGGGGACAGATACGCAGTATTTT. V gene TRBV5-6 combines with J gene TRBJ2-3; TRBD1 agrees at 7 bases. The CDR3 is made up of 13 amino acids. V lost 5 bases and J lost 3; bases outside the gene matches: 3. The germline CDR1 and CDR2 sequences are SGHDT and YYEEEE.

V is TRBV6-6 and J is TRBJ1-3; perhaps TRBD1 as D (5 bases). This CDR3 comprises 14 residues. Germline CDR1 MNHNY, CDR2 SVGAGI (reference sequence). Deletions cut 5 bases from V and 2 bases from J, with 10 bases between. CDR3 sequence reads: CASSIQGPGNTIYF. The CDR3 DNA follows: TGTGCCAGCAGTATTCAGGGTCCTGGAAACACCATATATTTT.

This clone was seen a single time. This specimen includes other DNA sequences encoding the same CDR3. The genes are TRBV5-1 and TRBJ2-5, with 9 bases identical to TRBD1. The CDR3 has 14 amino acids. J lost 1 base, V lost 4 bases, and 2 bases had no gene match. Germline CDR1 reads SGHRS; CDR2 reads YFSETQ. As DNA, the CDR3 is TGCGCCAGCAGCCCGGGACAGGGCCAAGAGACCCAGTACTTC. Translation: CASSPGQGQETQYF. Filled out from reference TRBV5-1 and TRBJ2-5, the complete variable domain reads KAGVTQTPRYLIKTRGQQVTLSCSPISGHRSVSWYQQTPGQGLQFLFEYFSETQRNKGNFPGRFSGRQFSNSRSEMNVSTLELGDSALYLCASSPGQGQETQYFGPGTRLLVL.

The rearrangement joins TRBV27 to TRBJ2-5; 11 positions agree with TRBD2. The ends lost 6 bases at V and 9 bases at J; junction bases unmatched: 15. This CDR3 contains 16 residues. Germline assignment: CDR1 MNHEY and CDR2 SMNVEV (reference sequence). This CDR3 reads CASRGVAGGPGSAQYF. As DNA, the CDR3 is TGTGCCAGCAGGGGGGTAGCGGGAGGGCCAGGTTCGGCCCAGTACTTC.

The chain couples TRBV5-8 to TRBJ2-7; maybe TRBD1 (5 bases). The V end lost 2 bases, the J end lost 0 bases, and 21 bases lay between the germline ends. The germline gives CDR1 SGHTS, CDR2 YDEGEE. The CDR3 contains 18 residues. The CDR3 here is CASSFVPQGIGSSYEQYF. Written as DNA, the CDR3 is TGTGCCAGCAGCTTTGTTCCTCAGGGTATAGGCAGCTCCTACGAGCAGTACTTC.

V and J are TRBV27 and TRBJ2-7; 8 nucleotides agree with TRBD1. The CDR3 sequence is 13 residues long. V was pared by 5 bases and J by 5 bases, with 5 bases of the junction left unmatched. CDR1 and CDR2 (germline): MNHEY, SMNVEV (reference sequence). The CDR3 nucleotides read TGTGCCAGCAGTCGGACAGGGCTCGACGAGCAGTACTTC. This sequence encodes CASSRTGLDEQYF.

The chain employs TRBV7-9 and TRBJ2-2; 9 bases fit TRBD2. Germline CDR1 is SEHNR and CDR2 is FQNEAQ (reference sequence). Trimming at V came to 2 bases and at J to 6 bases, leaving 7 bases not matched to a gene. There are 16 residues in the CDR3. The CDR3, as DNA: TGTGCCAGCAGCTTAATACAGCGGGGGGATCCCGGGGAGCTGTTTTTT. Its protein is CASSLIQRGDPGELFF.

The V call is TRBV13, the J call TRBJ2-4, with D perhaps TRBD2 (5 bases). CDR3 length equals 13 residues. V was pared by 5 bases and J by 6 bases, with 11 bases between. Germline V CDR1 and CDR2: PRHDT, FYEKMQ (reference sequence). CDR3 loop: CASSPYEGNIQYF. The CDR3 DNA sequence: TGTGCCAGCAGCCCGTACGAGGGAAACATTCAGTACTTC.

The chain has TRBV10-3 and TRBJ1-2; 7 bases map to TRBD1. This CDR3 comprises 17 residues. The V gene's germline CDR1 is ENHRY and CDR2 SYGVKD. V shed 7 bases and J 7 bases; nucleotides not matched to a gene: 21. The CDR3 DNA is TGTGCCATCATGCGACAGGGATCTGGCTTGAGGGGTGGTGGCTACACCTTC. It translates to CAIMRQGSGLRGGGYTF.

V usage is TRBV5-5 and J usage is TRBJ1-5; D perhaps matches TRBD1 (6 bases). V lost 4 bases to trimming and J lost 0 bases, with 11 bases between them. Germline V gene lookup returns CDR1 SGHKS and CDR2 YYEKEE (reference sequence). The CDR3 length is 15 residues. The CDR3 sequence is CASSLGQFSNQPQHF. CDR3 bases: TGTGCCAGCAGCCTTGGACAGTTTAGCAATCAGCCCCAGCATTTT.

The chain uses TRBV7-2 and TRBJ2-1; 9 nucleotides agree with TRBD2. This CDR3 is 15 amino acids long. The germline gives CDR1 SGHTA, CDR2 FQGNSA. Trimming took 2 bases from V and 8 from J; bases not matched to a gene: 7. CDR3 sequence reads: CASSLMAGGVDEQFF. The CDR3 DNA reads as TGTGCCAGCAGCTTAATGGCGGGGGGGGTGGATGAGCAGTTCTTC.

This chain joins TRBV5-1 and TRBJ2-2; TRBD2 matches at 7 bases. Germline CDR1 is SGHRS and CDR2 is YFSETQ. V lost 1 base and J lost 4; bases outside the gene matches: 7. The CDR3 sequence is 16 residues long. CDR3 protein: CASSLFGRAATGELFF. The DNA of the CDR3 is TGCGCCAGCAGCTTGTTTGGGAGGGCAGCCACCGGGGAGCTGTTTTTT.

V and J are TRBV6-6 and TRBJ1-2; TRBD1 agrees at 8 bases. The CDR3 is 16 amino acids. Germline-derived CDR1 and CDR2 are MNHNY and SVGAGI (reference sequence). V lost 2 bases, J lost 2 bases, and 7 bases stayed unmatched. The CDR3 nucleotides read TGTGCCAGCAGTTACAGGCAGGGGGCGCAAAACTATGGCTACACCTTC. Its protein product is CASSYRQGAQNYGYTF.

The V call is TRBV7-2, the J call TRBJ1-5; a weak D match, TRBD1 (5 bases). CDR3 length: 15 amino acids. Between the trimmed V and J ends, which lost 3 bases and 2 bases, there was a span of 11 bases. Germline V lookup: CDR1 SGHTA, CDR2 FQGNSA. This chain's CDR3 is CASSLWGLGNQPQHF. The CDR3 region has the DNA TGTGCCAGCAGCTTGTGGGGCTTGGGCAATCAGCCCCAGCATTTT.

The chain combines TRBV6-6 with TRBJ1-1; TRBD1 is a possible D gene (6 bases). V was shortened by 6 bases and J by 0 bases, with 11 bases between the two germline ends. The length of the CDR3 is 14 residues. The germline CDR1 and CDR2 sequences are MNHNY and SVGAGI (reference sequence). For the CDR3, the DNA is TGTGCCAGCAGCCCCGACAGGATGAACACTGAAGCTTTCTTT. It translates to CASSPDRMNTEAFF.

The chain joins TRBV5-6 to TRBJ1-5; 8 bases agree with TRBD1. The junction had 3 bases not matched to a gene; V was cut back by 1 base and J by 6 bases. CDR1 is SGHDT and CDR2 is YYEEEE in the germline V gene. The CDR3 covers 14 residues. CDR3: CASSLITGGQPQHF. The CDR3 coding sequence is TGTGCCAGCAGCTTGATCACAGGGGGTCAGCCCCAGCATTTT.

The chain carries TRBV11-3 and TRBJ2-3; 8 bases agree with TRBD1. This CDR3 region has 17 residues. CDR1 SGHNT and CDR2 YENEEA come from the germline V gene. Losses at the gene ends were 6 bases for V and 0 bases for J; bases not matched to a gene: 11. CDR3 amino acids: CASRDRTGTTSTDTQYF. CDR3 coding DNA: TGTGCCAGCAGGGATAGGACAGGGACAACTAGCACAGATACGCAGTATTTT. Supplemented by reference TRBV11-3 and TRBJ2-3, the full variable domain reads EAGVVQSPRYKIIEKKQPVAFWCNPISGHNTLYWYLQNLGQGPELLIRYENEEAVDDSQLPKDRFSAERLKGVDSTLKIQPAELGDSAVYLCASRDRTGTTSTDTQYFGPGTRLTVL.

The chain joins TRBV4-1 to TRBJ2-7; the D gene is possibly TRBD1 (5 bases). Trimming stripped 3 bases from V and 1 base from J, with 10 bases between. The V gene's germline CDR1 is MGHRA and CDR2 YSYEKL. CDR3 size: 14 residues. The CDR3 spells CASSHPRGSYEQYF. DNA for the CDR3: TGCGCCAGCAGCCATCCAAGGGGTTCCTACGAGCAGTACTTC.